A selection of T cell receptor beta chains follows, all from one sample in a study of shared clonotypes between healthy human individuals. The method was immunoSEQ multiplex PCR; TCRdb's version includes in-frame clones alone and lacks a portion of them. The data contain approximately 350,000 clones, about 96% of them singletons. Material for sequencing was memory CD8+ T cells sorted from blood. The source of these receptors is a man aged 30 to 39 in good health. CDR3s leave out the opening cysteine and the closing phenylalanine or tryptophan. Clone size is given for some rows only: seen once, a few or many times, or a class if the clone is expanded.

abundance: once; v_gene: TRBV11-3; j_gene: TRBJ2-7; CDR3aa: ASSLDGTSEQY
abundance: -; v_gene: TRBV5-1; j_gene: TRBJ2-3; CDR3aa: ASSPRSSGRSGDTQY
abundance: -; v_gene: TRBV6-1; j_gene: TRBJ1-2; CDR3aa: ASGRDRASGYT
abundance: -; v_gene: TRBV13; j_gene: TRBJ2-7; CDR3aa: ASSYSGRAGGEQY
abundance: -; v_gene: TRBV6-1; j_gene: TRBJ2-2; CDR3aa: ASSERGGLTTGELF
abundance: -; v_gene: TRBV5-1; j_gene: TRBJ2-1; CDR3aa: ASSRSGGTHNEQF
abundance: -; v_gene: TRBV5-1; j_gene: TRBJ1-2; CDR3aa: ASSLEQLNYGYT
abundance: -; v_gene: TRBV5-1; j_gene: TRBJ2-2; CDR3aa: ASSVGLVTGELF
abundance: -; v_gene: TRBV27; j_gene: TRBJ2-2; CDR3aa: ASSLSGPGELF
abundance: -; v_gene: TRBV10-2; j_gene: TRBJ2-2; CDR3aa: ASSERETGELF
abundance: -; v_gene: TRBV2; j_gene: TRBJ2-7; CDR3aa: ASKQGRGSYEQY
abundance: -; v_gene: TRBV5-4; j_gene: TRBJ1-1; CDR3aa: ASSEQLNTEAF
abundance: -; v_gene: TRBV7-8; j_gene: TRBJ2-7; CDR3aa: ASSFASSEQY
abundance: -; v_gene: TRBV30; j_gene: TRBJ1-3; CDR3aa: AWSVGVLSGNTIY
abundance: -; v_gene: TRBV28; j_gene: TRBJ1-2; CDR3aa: ASTTTPGQNYGYT
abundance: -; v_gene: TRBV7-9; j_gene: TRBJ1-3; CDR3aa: ASSLADTFSGNTIY
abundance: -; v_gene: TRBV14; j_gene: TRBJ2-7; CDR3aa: ASSRQRSYEQY